The 28 T cell receptor beta chains below were found in one sample sequenced in a study of shared clonotypes between healthy human individuals. TCRdb's copy holds only in-frame clones and misses some; the assay was immunoSEQ multiplex PCR. The table has about a million clones, approximately 80% seen once. Sequenced: memory CD4+ T cells from PBMCs. As to subset: CD45RA-negative fraction. These receptors came from a man aged 18 to 29 in good health. Some clones in this sample may be carry-over from other donors' samples.

The chain uses TRBV4-2 and TRBJ2-7; 8 bases are shared with TRBD2. V was clipped by 4 bases and J by 3 bases; unmatched bases: 5. The CDR3 is made up of 14 amino acids. Germline V gene lookup returns CDR1 LGHNA and CDR2 YNFKEQ. The CDR3 here is CASSPAGVGYEQYF. In DNA form, the CDR3 reads TGTGCCAGCAGCCCAGCGGGAGTGGGCTACGAGCAGTACTTC.

V usage is TRBV15 and J usage is TRBJ1-5; 7 bases agree with TRBD1. The CDR3 is made up of 13 amino acids. Germline V lookup: CDR1 LNHNV, CDR2 YYDKDF (reference sequence). After removal of 8 bases from V and 3 bases from J, the junction contained 4 bases not matched to a gene. The CDR3 here is CATQGDYNQPQHF. The CDR3, as DNA: TGTGCCACCCAGGGGGACTACAATCAGCCCCAGCATTTT.

The rearrangement uses TRBV7-9 and TRBJ2-2; D unresolved. The CDR3 runs 15 residues. CDR1 and CDR2 (germline): SEHNR, FQNEAQ (reference sequence). Trimming cost V 2 bases and J 10 bases, with 17 bases left between them. CDR3: CASSLFGAALEELFF. In DNA, the CDR3 is TGTGCCAGCAGCTTATTCGGCGCGGCGTTGGAGGAGCTGTTTTTT.

The V gene is TRBV6-6, the J gene TRBJ2-2, with 8 bases identical to TRBD1. Germline V gene data show CDR1 as MNHNY and CDR2 as SVGAGI (reference sequence). CDR3 length equals 16 residues. The ends lost 5 bases at V and 5 bases at J; junction bases unmatched: 10. Here the CDR3 reads CASSRSGQGGTGELFF. The CDR3 DNA reads as TGTGCCAGCAGTAGGAGCGGACAGGGCGGAACCGGGGAGCTGTTTTTT.

This clone was seen a single time. The chain has TRBV2 and TRBJ2-1; TRBD2 might be the D (6 bases). There are 13 residues in the CDR3. Germline V gene data show CDR1 as SNHLY and CDR2 as FYNNEI. V lost 9 bases, J lost 1 base, and 10 bases lay in between. The CDR3 DNA is TGTGCCAGAAGACTAGAGTCCTACAATGAGCAGTTCTTC. This sequence encodes CARRLESYNEQFF.

In this sample, this clone turned up a few times. The chain is built from TRBV6-6 and TRBJ1-1; TRBD1 might be the D (6 bases). CDR1 and CDR2 from the germline V gene are MNHNY and SVGAGI (reference sequence). V dropped 6 bases and J dropped 0 bases, with 11 bases sitting between them. The CDR3 runs to 14 residues. CDR3 residues: CASSPTGLNTEAFF. CDR3 nucleotide sequence: TGTGCCAGCAGCCCAACAGGGTTGAACACTGAAGCTTTCTTT.

This sequence joins TRBV7-8 and TRBJ2-7; TRBD2 is a possible D gene (5 bases). V was trimmed by 5 bases and J by 6 bases, leaving 20 bases between them. CDR3 length: 15 residues. Germline assignment: CDR1 SGHVS and CDR2 FQNEAQ. The CDR3 sequence is CASSPTRRTRSEQYF. For the CDR3, the DNA is TGTGCCAGCAGCCCGACCCGCCGAACTAGATCCGAGCAGTACTTC.

The CDR3 DNA reads as TGTGCCAGCAGCCACTGGACTAGCGGGAACACCGGGGAGCTGTTTTTT. Its translation is CASSHWTSGNTGELFF. This sequence joins TRBV7-8 and TRBJ2-2, with TRBD2 identical over 10 bases. CDR3 size: 16 residues. After removal of 5 bases from V and 1 base from J, the junction contained 4 bases not matched to a gene. Germline lookup yields CDR1 SGHVS and CDR2 FQNEAQ.

The chain combines TRBV7-2 with TRBJ2-1, with 9 nucleotides matching TRBD1. Germline V gene data show CDR1 as SGHTA and CDR2 as FQGNSA. This CDR3 comprises 13 residues. V was clipped by 5 bases and J by 10 bases; unmatched bases: 6. This CDR3 is CASSQGQGLEQFF. CDR3 coding DNA: TGTGCCAGCAGCCAGGGACAGGGATTGGAGCAGTTCTTC.

This sequence joins TRBV4-1 and TRBJ1-2, with 7 bases matching TRBD1. Trimming removed 3 bases from V and 10 bases from J; junction bases left unmatched: 8. Germline V CDR1 and CDR2: MGHRA, YSYEKL. CDR3 length: 13 amino acids. The CDR3 sequence: CASSHPRDRDYTF. The CDR3 bases are TGCGCCAGCAGCCACCCCCGGGACAGAGACTACACCTTC.

The V call is TRBV9, the J call TRBJ1-1, with 8 positions matching TRBD1. The CDR3 has 15 residues. Trimming cost V 2 bases and J 1 base; bases outside gene matches: 4. The germline V gene has CDR1 SGDLS and CDR2 YYNGEE. The CDR3 sequence: CASSVAGGENTEAFF. The CDR3 DNA reads TGTGCCAGCAGCGTCGCAGGGGGCGAGAACACTGAAGCTTTCTTT.

The chain links TRBV7-9 to TRBJ1-4; the match to TRBD1 covers 9 bases. Germline V gives CDR1 SEHNR, CDR2 FQNEAQ (reference sequence). The CDR3 loop spans 15 amino acids. J gave up 7 bases and V 0 bases, and 3 bases lay outside the gene matches. CDR3 region: CASSLAGQGSEKLFF. CDR3 DNA sequence: TGTGCCAGCAGCTTAGCGGGACAGGGAAGTGAAAAACTGTTTTTT.

The chain combines TRBV9 with TRBJ1-2, with D unresolved. The V gene lost 3 bases and the J gene lost 3 bases, with 15 bases spanning the gap. Per the germline V gene, CDR1 is SGDLS and CDR2 is YYNGEE. The CDR3 has 15 amino acids. The DNA of the CDR3 is TGTGCCAGCAGCGGGGTTGGGTGGGCTCACTATGGCTACACCTTC. Its translation is CASSGVGWAHYGYTF.

This clone has only a few counts. The V call is TRBV21-1, the J call TRBJ1-5; the table's D call TRBD1 went unverified against the DNA. TRBV21-1 is a pseudogene segment. The CDR3 is 15 amino acids. Here the CDR3 reads CASSRMGQANQPQHF. The CDR3 DNA reads as TGTGCCAGCAGCAGGATGGGACAGGCGAATCAGCCCCAGCATTTT.

CDR3 protein: CASSYSRLGANVLTF. The CDR3 DNA reads TGTGCCAGCAGCTATTCAAGGTTGGGGGCCAACGTCCTGACTTTC. V usage is TRBV7-2 and J usage is TRBJ2-6, with no clear D. Germline CDR1 is SGHTA and CDR2 is FQGNSA. This CDR3 has 15 amino acids. Trimming shortened V by 4 bases and J by 4 bases, and 11 bases separated the two germline ends.

The J gene is TRBJ2-5, the V gene TRBV4-1; D may be TRBD1 (6 bases). Trimming pared 0 bases from V and 5 bases from J, leaving 13 bases between. CDR3 length: 15 residues. The germline CDR1 and CDR2 sequences are MGHRA and YSYEKL. The CDR3 sequence: CASSQEPVRGETQYF. Written as DNA, the CDR3 is TGCGCCAGCAGCCAAGAGCCGGTGAGGGGGGAGACCCAGTACTTC.

The chain's CDR3 is CASSSRPGDNSPLHF. The DNA for the CDR3 is TGTGCCAGCAGCTCGCGCCCCGGGGATAATTCACCCCTCCACTTT. V and J are TRBV7-2 and TRBJ1-6, with D hard to call. CDR1 is SGHTA and CDR2 is FQGNSA in the germline V gene. V was shortened by 4 bases and J by 5 bases, with 12 bases between the two germline ends. The CDR3 contains 15 residues.

CDR3 loop: CASSLAWGTDTQYF. CDR3 nucleotides: TGTGCCAGCAGCTTAGCTTGGGGGACAGATACGCAGTATTTT. This chain uses TRBV7-2 with TRBJ2-3; the D gene could be TRBD1 or TRBD2 (5 bases each). V lost 0 bases, J lost 3 bases, and 7 bases lay in between. Germline assignment: CDR1 SGHTA and CDR2 FQGNSA. This CDR3 region has 14 residues.

The chain is built from TRBV19 and TRBJ2-6; 8 bases align to TRBD1. The trim removed 9 bases at V and 0 bases at J, leaving 7 bases unmatched. This CDR3 has 16 residues. CDR1 is LNHDA, CDR2 SQIVND, per germline (reference sequence). CDR3 in amino acids: CASWTGPSSGANVLTF. The CDR3 DNA sequence: TGTGCCAGCTGGACAGGGCCTAGCTCTGGGGCCAACGTCCTGACTTTC.

As to this clone: The identical CDR3 is also encoded by other nucleotide sequences in the sample. The rearrangement joins TRBV6-1 to TRBJ1-5; maybe TRBD1 (5 bases). Germline lookup yields CDR1 MNHNS and CDR2 SASEGT. This CDR3 is 13 amino acids long. The V end lost 6 bases, the J end lost 4 bases, and 10 bases lay between the germline ends. The chain's CDR3 is CASRTANNQPQHF. DNA for the CDR3: TGTGCCAGCAGGACAGCTAATAATCAGCCCCAGCATTTT.

This sequence joins TRBV29-1 and TRBJ2-1, with D maybe TRBD1 (6 bases). Between the trimmed V and J ends, which lost 6 bases and 5 bases, there was a span of 23 bases. Germline V gene lookup returns CDR1 SQVTM and CDR2 ANQGSEA. This CDR3 has 16 amino acids. Here the CDR3 reads CSVRYRQAGDHNEQFF. In DNA, the CDR3 is TGCAGCGTCCGATACAGACAGGCAGGGGACCACAATGAGCAGTTCTTC.

The chain joins TRBV21-1 to TRBJ1-4; the table's D call, TRBD1, has no DNA check behind it. TRBV21-1 is deemed a pseudogene. The CDR3 has 16 amino acids. CDR3 loop: CASSKLPGQLNEKLFF. The CDR3 nucleotides are TGTGCCAGCAGCAAACTCCCGGGACAGCTTAATGAAAAACTGTTTTTT.

V gene TRBV18 combines with J gene TRBJ1-2; D is uncertain. CDR1 is KGHSH and CDR2 is LQKENI in the germline V gene. The CDR3 length is 14 residues. Trimming took 3 bases from V and 10 from J, leaving 18 bases between them. CDR3 sequence: CASSPPAGGLDYTF. The DNA for the CDR3 is TGTGCCAGCTCACCCCCCGCCGGAGGTCTTGACTACACCTTC. The full variable domain, its missing parts supplied by reference TRBV18 and TRBJ1-2, is NAGVMQNPRHLVRRRGQEARLRCSPMKGHSHVYWYRQLPEEGLKFMVYLQKENIIDESGMPKERFSAEFPKEGPSILRIQQVVRGDSAAYFCASSPPAGGLDYTFGSGTRLTVV.

The chain is built from TRBV5-1 and TRBJ1-4; 7 bases match TRBD1. In germline, CDR1 is SGHRS, CDR2 YFSETQ. The CDR3 spans 15 residues. V was pared by 4 bases and J by 4 bases, with 7 bases of the junction left unmatched. The CDR3 DNA reads as TGCGCCAGCAGCCCCGGACAGGCTGTTAATGAAAAACTGTTTTTT. Protein sequence: CASSPGQAVNEKLFF.

V usage is TRBV28 and J usage is TRBJ2-7; no firm D call. Trimming stripped 3 bases from V and 4 bases from J, with 13 bases between. The CDR3 consists of 14 residues. Germline CDR1 MDHEN, CDR2 SYDVKM. The CDR3 reads CASSFGQVGYEQYF. CDR3 sequence (DNA): TGTGCCAGCAGTTTTGGGCAGGTTGGTTACGAGCAGTACTTC.

The CDR3 coding sequence is TGTGCCAGCAGTTTATCGGGCTTTCAAGGCTACACCTTC. The encoded protein is CASSLSGFQGYTF. This rearrangement joins TRBV27 to TRBJ1-2; D remains unclear. V dropped 0 bases and J dropped 8 bases, with 10 bases sitting between them. The CDR3 is 13 amino acids. Germline loops: CDR1 MNHEY, CDR2 SMNVEV (reference sequence).

Details on this clone: At the DNA level, this CDR3 is encoded by other sequences in the same sample as well. The gene calls are TRBV5-1 and TRBJ2-1; 7 bases align to TRBD1. J gave up 3 bases and V 0 bases, and 3 bases lay outside the gene matches. CDR3 size: 15 residues. Germline lookup yields CDR1 SGHRS and CDR2 YFSETQ. The CDR3 protein is CASSLGTGGYNEQFF. The CDR3 DNA is TGCGCCAGCAGCTTGGGGACAGGTGGCTACAATGAGCAGTTCTTC.

This clone was seen a few times. The V and J genes are TRBV2 and TRBJ2-2; 7 bases match TRBD1. Germline V lookup: CDR1 SNHLY, CDR2 FYNNEI. With V trimmed by 6 bases and J by 7 bases, 11 bases remained unmatched. This CDR3 region has 15 residues. The CDR3 DNA follows: TGTGCCAGCAGAGGCGACAGGGCCGGGGACGGGGAGCTGTTTTTT. Translating gives CASRGDRAGDGELFF.